The clone carrying this TCR beta chain appeared a few times. Its antigen is as yet unknown. The sample is drawn from a study of T cell responses to AZD1222 COVID-19 vaccine. General study findings and limits: Donors skewed white British and female; clonal diversity was possibly underestimated. Spike-specific TCRs gained breadth and depth after people received two AZD1222 doses. Repertoires were obtained solely post-peak T cell response. Baseline seropositivity characterized only a handful of AZD1222 recipients.

V dropped 5 bases and J dropped 4; count of bases not matched to a gene: 10. Germline assignment: CDR1 SGHAT and CDR2 FQNNGV. CDR3 length: 15 amino acids. Clones were sequenced by immunoSEQ multiplex PCR, and TCRdb holds only the in-frame ones, with some missing. The data contain some 120,000 clones, roughly 88% of them singletons. Specimen: peripheral blood, collected on day 0 of AZD1222 vaccination. The clonotype originates from an adult in good health. The chain links TRBV11-2 to TRBJ1-2, with 7 bases that match TRBD1. The CDR3 here is CASSPDRPGGYGYTF. For the CDR3, the DNA is TGTGCCAGCAGCCCAGACAGACCAGGGGGCTATGGCTACACCTTC.